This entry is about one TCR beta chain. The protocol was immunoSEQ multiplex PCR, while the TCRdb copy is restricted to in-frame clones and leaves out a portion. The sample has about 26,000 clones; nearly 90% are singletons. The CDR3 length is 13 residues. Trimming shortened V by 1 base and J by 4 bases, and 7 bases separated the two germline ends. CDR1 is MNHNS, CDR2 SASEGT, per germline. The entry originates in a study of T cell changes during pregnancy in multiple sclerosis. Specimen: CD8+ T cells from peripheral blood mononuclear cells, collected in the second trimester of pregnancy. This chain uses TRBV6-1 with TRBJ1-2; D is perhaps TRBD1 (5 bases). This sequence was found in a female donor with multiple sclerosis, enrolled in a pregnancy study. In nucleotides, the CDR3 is TGTGCCAGCAGTGAAGGGACACCCTATGGCTACACCTTC. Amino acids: CASSEGTPYGYTF.